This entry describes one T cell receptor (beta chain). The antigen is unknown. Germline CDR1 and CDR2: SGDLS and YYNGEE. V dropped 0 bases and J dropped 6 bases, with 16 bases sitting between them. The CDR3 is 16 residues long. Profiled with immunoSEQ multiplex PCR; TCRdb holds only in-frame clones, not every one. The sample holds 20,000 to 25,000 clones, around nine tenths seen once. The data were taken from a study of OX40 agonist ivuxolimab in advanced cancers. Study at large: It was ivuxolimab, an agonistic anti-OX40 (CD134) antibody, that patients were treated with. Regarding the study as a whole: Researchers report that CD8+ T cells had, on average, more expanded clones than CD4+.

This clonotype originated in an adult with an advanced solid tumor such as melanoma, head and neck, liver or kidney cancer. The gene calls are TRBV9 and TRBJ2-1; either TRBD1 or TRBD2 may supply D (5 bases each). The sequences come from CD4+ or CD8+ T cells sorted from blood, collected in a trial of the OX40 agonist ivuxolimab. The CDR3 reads CASSVGRRSGSNEQFF. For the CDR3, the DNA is TGTGCCAGCAGCGTAGGTCGGAGGTCAGGGTCCAATGAGCAGTTCTTC.